The T cell receptor beta chain described here comes from a study of shared clonotypes between healthy human individuals. Profiling relied on immunoSEQ multiplex PCR, and the TCRdb table lists in-frame clones only, not all of them. The sample contains roughly 1,000,000 clones, around 78% of which appear only once. As regards this clone: A far larger clone is off by one base, so a read error is likely. This specimen includes other DNA sequences encoding the same CDR3.

The CDR3 is 13 residues long. Per germline, CDR1 SNHLY and CDR2 FYNNEI. V dropped 7 bases and J dropped 7 bases, with 16 bases sitting between them. The sequenced sample was memory CD4+ T cells from PBMCs. Stated subset: CD45RA-negative fraction. V usage is TRBV2 and J usage is TRBJ2-5, with D perhaps matching TRBD1 (6 bases). The receptor's source is a man younger than 30 in good health. Some clones in this sample may be carry-over from other donors' samples. Here the CDR3 reads CASTSERGGTQYF. CDR3 DNA sequence: TGTGCCAGCACCAGCGAAAGAGGGGGGACCCAGTACTTC.